The entry below describes one TCR beta chain. Antigen specificity is unknown. An oligonucleotide containing a UMI was ligated to the 3' end of TCR cDNA. Whole blood, 2 to 2.5 ml, came from adult healthy volunteers. Unsorted total RNA, 1 to 1000 ng, was DNase treated before reverse transcription. The data are from a study of naive and memory T cell subsets. Findings and limits, study-wide: Potentially, T cell activation and differentiation skew this RNA-based measurement.

Germline CDR1 LNHNV, CDR2 YYDKDF (reference sequence). This CDR3 spans 15 amino acids. V lost 0 bases to trimming and J lost 4 bases, with 12 bases between them. Four PCR rounds used nested alpha and beta constant region primers plus the SP2 primer. MiXCR, run by TCRdb on the UMI-ligation and nested PCR reads, gives a single entry per CDR3 protein. This table has about 26,000 distinct CDR3 sequences, around 5.2% appearing once. This clonotype was sampled from an adult in good health. V and J are TRBV15 and TRBJ1-1; D is unclear. Sequencing was performed on blood. The CDR3 loop reads CATSRELQRGTEAFF. The DNA of the CDR3 is TGTGCCACCAGCAGAGAGCTACAACGGGGCACTGAAGCTTTCTTT.